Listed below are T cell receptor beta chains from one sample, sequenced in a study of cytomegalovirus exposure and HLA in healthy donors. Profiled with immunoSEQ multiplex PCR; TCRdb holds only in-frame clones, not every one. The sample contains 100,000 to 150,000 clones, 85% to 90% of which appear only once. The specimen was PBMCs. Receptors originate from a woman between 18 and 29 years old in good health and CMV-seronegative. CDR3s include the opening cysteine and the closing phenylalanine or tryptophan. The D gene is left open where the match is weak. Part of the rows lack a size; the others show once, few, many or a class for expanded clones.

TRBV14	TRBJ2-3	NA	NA	TGTGCCAGCAGCCAATTCAGGCGGGCTAGCACAGATACGCAGTATTTT	CASSQFRRASTDTQYF
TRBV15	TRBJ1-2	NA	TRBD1	TGTGCCACCAGCAGAGCTGTGGGATCAGGGGGACTTTATGGCTACACCTTC	CATSRAVGSGGLYGYTF
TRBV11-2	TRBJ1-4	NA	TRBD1	TGTGCCAGCAGTCTCCAGGGGGGCCTTAATGAAAAACTGTTTTTT	CASSLQGGLNEKLFF
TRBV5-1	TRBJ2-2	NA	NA	TGCGCCAGCAGCCCAGGACTCCGCGCGACGAACACCGGGGAGCTGTTTTTT	CASSPGLRATNTGELFF
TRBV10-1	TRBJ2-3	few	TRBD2	TGCGCCAGCAGTGCGGACGGGGGGGCCGTAACAGATACGCAGTATTTT	CASSADGGAVTDTQYF
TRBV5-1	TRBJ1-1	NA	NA	TGCGCCAGCAGCTTCAATCCGGGGAACACTGAAGCTTTCTTT	CASSFNPGNTEAFF
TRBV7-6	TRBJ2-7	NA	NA	TGTGCCAGCAGCCCCCCGGACAGTTACGAGCAGTACTTC	CASSPPDSYEQYF
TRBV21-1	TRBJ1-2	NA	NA	TGTGCCAGCAGCGTACGGCCTGACAGACGTTTGCGGGGCTACACCTTC	CASSVRPDRRLRGYTF
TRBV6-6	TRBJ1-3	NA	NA	TGTGCCAGCCACGGGACACTAGGGAACACCATATATTTT	CASHGTLGNTIYF
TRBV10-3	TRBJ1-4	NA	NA	TGTGCCATCAGTGAAAGGGAGGAAAAACTGTTTTTT	CAISEREEKLFF
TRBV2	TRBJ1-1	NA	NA	TGTGCCAGCAGTTCAGAGGGTACGAATGAAGCTTTCTTT	CASSSEGTNEAFF
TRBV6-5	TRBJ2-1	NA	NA	TGTGCCAGCAGTTACTCGGCAGGAGGCAATGAGCAGTTCTTC	CASSYSAGGNEQFF
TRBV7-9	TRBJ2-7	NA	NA	TGTGCCAGCAGCTTTATCGACGAGCAGTACTTC	CASSFIDEQYF
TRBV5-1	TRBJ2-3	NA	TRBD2	TGCGCCAGCAGCTTTGGTGCTGCGGGGGGTACGCAGTATTTT	CASSFGAAGGTQYF
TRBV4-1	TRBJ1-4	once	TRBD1	TGCGCCAGCAGCCACCGGGACAGGGCGCGAGATGAAAAACTGTTTTTT	CASSHRDRARDEKLFF
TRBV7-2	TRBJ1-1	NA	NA	TGTGCCAGCAGCTTTTATCGCGGGGCCTACACTGAAGCTTTCTTT	CASSFYRGAYTEAFF
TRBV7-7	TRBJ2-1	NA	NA	TGTGCCAGCAGCTCGGGACTCCTCGGATACAGCGAGCAGTTCTTC	CASSSGLLGYSEQFF
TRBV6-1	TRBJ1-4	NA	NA	TGTGCCAGCACTAGGGAGGGGGAAAAACTGTTTTTT	CASTREGEKLFF
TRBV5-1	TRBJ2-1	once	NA	TGCGCCAGCAGGAGGAGCCGGCTAGAGCAGTTCTTC	CASRRSRLEQFF
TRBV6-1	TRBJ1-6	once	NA	TGTGCCAGCAGGGGGGGGACAATTTATAATTCACCCCTCCACTTT	CASRGGTIYNSPLHF
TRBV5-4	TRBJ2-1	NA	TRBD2	TGTGCCAGCAGCTTAGAGAGCGGGGGATTCAGCAATGAGCAGTTCTTC	CASSLESGGFSNEQFF
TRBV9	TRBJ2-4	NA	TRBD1	TGTGCCAGCAGCAGCCGCCTAACAGGGGGTCCCGACGCGGACATTCAGTACTTC	CASSSRLTGGPDADIQYF
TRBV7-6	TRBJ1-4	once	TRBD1	TGTGCCAGCAGCTTAGCCAGGGGGGATAATGAAAAACTGTTTTTT	CASSLARGDNEKLFF
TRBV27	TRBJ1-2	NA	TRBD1	TGTGCCAGCAGTTTATCGACAGGGGGGTATGGCTACACCTTC	CASSLSTGGYGYTF
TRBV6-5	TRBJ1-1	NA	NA	TGTGCCAGCAGTTACACTATACAGGGGAACACTGAAGCTTTCTTT	CASSYTIQGNTEAFF
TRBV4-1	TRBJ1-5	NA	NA	TGCGCCAGCAGCCAAGATTGGGCAACCAATCAGCCCCAGCATTTT	CASSQDWATNQPQHF
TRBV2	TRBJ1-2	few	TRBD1	TGTGCCAGCAGTGCGACAGGGCTCGTGTCCGGCTACACCTTC	CASSATGLVSGYTF
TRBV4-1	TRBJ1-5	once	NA	TGCGCCAGCAGCCAAGTCTCAGGGCCACCCCAGCATTTT	CASSQVSGPPQHF
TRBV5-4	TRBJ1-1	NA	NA	TGTGCCAGCAGCGCCGGGGGTACAGAGAACACTGAAGCTTTCTTT	CASSAGGTENTEAFF
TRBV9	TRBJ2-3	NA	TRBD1	TGTGCCAGCAGCGTAGAGGACAGGAGCATCACAGATACGCAGTATTTT	CASSVEDRSITDTQYF
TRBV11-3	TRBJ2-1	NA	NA	TGTGCCAGCAGCTCCAGGGGCCGAGAAAACAATGAGCAGTTCTTC	CASSSRGRENNEQFF
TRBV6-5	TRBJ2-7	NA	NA	TGTGCCAGCAGATTAGCGGCGCGTACCTACGAGCAGTACTTC	CASRLAARTYEQYF
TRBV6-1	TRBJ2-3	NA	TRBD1	TGTGCCAGCAGTGAGGACCGTACAGGGGGCGCCGGAGATACGCAGTATTTT	CASSEDRTGGAGDTQYF
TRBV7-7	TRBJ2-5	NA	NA	TGTGCCAGCAGCTTAGGAATACAGGGTGGAGGTGGCGAGACCCAGTACTTC	CASSLGIQGGGGETQYF
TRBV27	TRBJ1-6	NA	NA	TGTGCCAGCTATTCAGGAGGGGATTCACCCCTCCACTTT	CASYSGGDSPLHF
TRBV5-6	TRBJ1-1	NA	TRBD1	TGTGCCAGCAGGGGGGGACAGGTGAACACTGAAGCTTTCTTT	CASRGGQVNTEAFF
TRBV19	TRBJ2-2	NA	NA	TGTGCCAGTAGACTACCAGTCACCGGGGAGCTGTTTTTT	CASRLPVTGELFF
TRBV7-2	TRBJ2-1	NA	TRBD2	TGTGCCAGCAGCTTAGTGCGGGGGGCGATCTACAATGAGCAGTTCTTC	CASSLVRGAIYNEQFF
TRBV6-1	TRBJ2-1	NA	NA	TGTGCCAGCAGTGCCACAGGGTACAATGAGCAGTTCTTC	CASSATGYNEQFF
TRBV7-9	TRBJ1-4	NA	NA	TGTGCCAGCAGCCGAGGACAGCGGAGTGAAAAACTGTTTTTT	CASSRGQRSEKLFF
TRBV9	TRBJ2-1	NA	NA	TGTGCCAAGACAGAAGCCGGGGGGCCTGAAACGGACTACAATGAGCAGTTCTTC	CAKTEAGGPETDYNEQFF
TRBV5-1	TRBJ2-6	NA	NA	TGCGCCAGCACTCGTGCTGGGGCCAACGTCCTGACTTTC	CASTRAGANVLTF
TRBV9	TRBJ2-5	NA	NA	TGTGCCAGCAGCGTAGTAGGCAGGAGGGAAGAGACCCAGTACTTC	CASSVVGRREETQYF
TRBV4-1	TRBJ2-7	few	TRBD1	TGCGCCAGCAGCCCAGGACAGGCTGGAACCTACGAGCAGTACTTC	CASSPGQAGTYEQYF
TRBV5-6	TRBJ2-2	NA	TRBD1	TGTGCCAGCAGCTCCCCCTTGGGGGACAGAAACACCGGGGAGCTGTTTTTT	CASSSPLGDRNTGELFF
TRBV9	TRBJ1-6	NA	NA	TGTGCCAGCAGCGCAGGGGATATACAGGGTGTCCTTTACCCACCCCTCCACTTT	CASSAGDIQGVLYPPLHF
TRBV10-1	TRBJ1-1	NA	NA	TGCGCCAGCAGTGAGTCGACAGGGAACACTGAAGCTTTCTTT	CASSESTGNTEAFF
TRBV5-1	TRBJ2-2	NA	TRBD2	TGCGCCAGCAGGGGAACTAGCGGGGGGAACCGGGAGCTGTTTTTT	CASRGTSGGNRELFF